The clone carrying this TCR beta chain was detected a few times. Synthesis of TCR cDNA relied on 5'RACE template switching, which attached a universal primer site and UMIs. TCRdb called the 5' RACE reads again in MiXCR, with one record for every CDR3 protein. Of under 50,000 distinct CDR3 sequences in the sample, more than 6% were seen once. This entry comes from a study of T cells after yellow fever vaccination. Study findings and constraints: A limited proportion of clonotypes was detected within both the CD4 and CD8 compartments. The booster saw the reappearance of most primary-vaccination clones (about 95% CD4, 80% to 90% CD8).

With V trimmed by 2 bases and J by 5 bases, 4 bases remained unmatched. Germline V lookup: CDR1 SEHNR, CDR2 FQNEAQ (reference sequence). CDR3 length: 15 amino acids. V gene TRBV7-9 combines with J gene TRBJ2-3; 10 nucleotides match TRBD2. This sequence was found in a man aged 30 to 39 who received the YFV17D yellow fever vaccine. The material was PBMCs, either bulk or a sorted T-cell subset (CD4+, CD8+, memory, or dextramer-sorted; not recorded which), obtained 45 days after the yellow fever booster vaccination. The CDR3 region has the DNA TGTGCCAGCAGCTTAAGGGGACTAGCGTTAGATACGCAGTATTTT. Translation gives CASSLRGLALDTQYF. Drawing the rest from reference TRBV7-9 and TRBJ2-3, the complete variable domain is DTGVSQNPRHKITKRGQNVTFRCDPISEHNRLYWYRQTLGQGPEFLTYFQNEAQLEKSRLLSDRFSAERPKGSFSTLEIQRTEQGDSAMYLCASSLRGLALDTQYFGPGTRLTVL.